Listed here are 13 T cell receptor beta chains from one sample, sequenced in a study of PD-L1 blockade in urothelial cancer. Sequenced by immunoSEQ multiplex PCR; TCRdb stores in-frame clones only, minus some. The sample has 130,000 or so clones, roughly 80% seen once; the top ten hold about 2.9%. The time point: pretreatment peripheral blood. The sample consisted of PBMCs, taken around atezolizumab (anti-PD-L1) treatment. The receptors come from a man in his fifties with urothelial cancer.

The rearrangement links TRBV6-1 to TRBJ1-2; D gene ambiguous. Trimming took 3 bases from V and 7 from J, leaving 9 bases between them. The CDR3 extends over 12 amino acids. Germline CDR1 is MNHNS and CDR2 is SASEGT. The CDR3 coding sequence is TGTGCCAGCAGTGAGGGCAAGCCTGGCTACACCTTC. Its translation is CASSEGKPGYTF.

The V gene is TRBV28, the J gene TRBJ1-4; TRBD1 matches 10 bases. The CDR3 is made up of 15 amino acids. V was pared by 6 bases and J by 11 bases, with 12 bases of the junction left unmatched. Germline values: CDR1 MDHEN, CDR2 SYDVKM. CDR3 sequence: CASRPQPLTGGKLFF. CDR3 coding DNA: TGTGCCAGCAGACCCCAGCCGCTGACAGGGGGCAAACTGTTTTTT. Variable domain in full (rest from reference TRBV28 and TRBJ1-4): DVKVTQSSRYLVKRTGEKVFLECVQDMDHENMFWYRQDPGLGLRLIYFSYDVKMKEKGDIPEGYSVSREKKERFSLILESASTNQTSMYLCASRPQPLTGGKLFFGSGTQLSVL.

The gene calls are TRBV10-3 and TRBJ2-5, with 11 bases matching TRBD2. V was clipped by 3 bases and J by 6 bases; unmatched bases: 9. CDR3 length equals 16 residues. Germline-derived CDR1 and CDR2 are ENHRY and SYGVKD. The CDR3 nucleotides are TGTGCCATCAGTGATGGCCTAGCGGGAGGTCGGAAGACCCAGTACTTC. Its protein product is CAISDGLAGGRKTQYF.

The chain recombines TRBV30 with TRBJ1-3; D may be TRBD1 (6 bases). V was clipped by 2 bases and J by 0 bases, with 17 bases between them. The CDR3 is 17 residues long. Germline V gives CDR1 GTSNPN, CDR2 SVGIG (reference sequence). The CDR3: CAWSLDDRRTSGNTIYF. CDR3 DNA sequence: TGTGCCTGGAGTTTGGACGACAGGCGGACCTCTGGAAACACCATATATTTT.

CDR3 bases: TGCGCCAGCAACACCGGGACAGCTAATTCACCCCTCCACTTT. Residues: CASNTGTANSPLHF. The chain employs TRBV5-1 and TRBJ1-6, with 7 nucleotides matching TRBD1. This CDR3 has 14 residues. CDR1 and CDR2 from the germline V gene are SGHRS and YFSETQ. Unmatched junction bases numbered 6, after V lost 6 bases and J lost 6 bases.

This chain connects TRBV14 to TRBJ2-7; 10 bases align to TRBD2. CDR3 size: 15 residues. Germline lookup yields CDR1 SGHDN and CDR2 FVKESK. V dropped 2 bases and J dropped 3; count of bases not matched to a gene: 4. CDR3 region: CASSQPSGGFYEQYF. The CDR3 DNA sequence: TGTGCCAGCAGCCAACCTAGCGGGGGATTCTACGAGCAGTACTTC. Full variable domain (remainder filled in from reference TRBV14 and TRBJ2-7): EAGVTQFPSHSVIEKGQTVTLRCDPISGHDNLYWYRRVMGKEIKFLLHFVKESKQDESGMPNNRFLAERTGGTYSTLKVQPAELEDSGVYFCASSQPSGGFYEQYFGPGTRLTVT.

This sequence joins TRBV27 and TRBJ1-3; D not certain. Per germline, CDR1 MNHEY and CDR2 SMNVEV (reference sequence). Trimming removed 2 bases at V and 0 bases at J, with 11 bases between. The CDR3 is made up of 16 amino acids. This CDR3 is CASSLAGTDSGNTIYF. Here the CDR3 DNA reads TGTGCCAGCAGTTTAGCGGGCACCGACTCTGGAAACACCATATATTTT.

V usage is TRBV9 and J usage is TRBJ2-1, with a weak D call TRBD1 (6 bases). CDR1 and CDR2 (germline): SGDLS, YYNGEE. This CDR3 spans 13 amino acids. Trimming removed 1 base from V and 8 bases from J, with 10 bases in between. The CDR3 loop is CASSVSRGDEQFF. CDR3 sequence (DNA): TGTGCCAGCAGCGTAAGCAGGGGCGATGAGCAGTTCTTC.

CDR3 protein: CASSLKPADEQYF. CDR3 in DNA: TGTGCCAGCAGCTTAAAGCCCGCGGACGAGCAGTACTTC. The chain carries TRBV7-6 and TRBJ2-7; unclear D gene. With 2 bases removed from V and 5 bases from J, the gap between germline ends came to 10 bases. Germline CDR1 is SGHVS and CDR2 is FNYEAQ. The CDR3 is made up of 13 amino acids.

The genes are TRBV6-5 and TRBJ1-2, with TRBD1 identical over 8 bases. The CDR3 has 13 amino acids. CDR1 is MNHEY and CDR2 is SVGAGI in the germline V gene. Trimming removed 6 bases from V and 7 bases from J; junction bases left unmatched: 7. CDR3 nucleotide sequence: TGTGCCAGCAGGATCCAGGGGGCCTCTGGCTACACCTTC. It encodes CASRIQGASGYTF.

This clone was seen more than once but under ten times. The chain carries TRBV10-1 and TRBJ2-7; the match to TRBD2 covers 9 bases. Trimming removed 9 bases from V and 4 bases from J; junction bases left unmatched: 13. Germline CDR1 WNHNN, CDR2 SYGVQD (reference sequence). CDR3 length: 15 amino acids. The CDR3 nucleotides are TGCGCCAGTGTGGCGGGAGGGCCTTGTCAGTACGAGCAGTACTTC. Translating it yields CASVAGGPCQYEQYF.

The chain recombines TRBV15 with TRBJ2-1; the D gene is possibly TRBD2 (5 bases). This CDR3 has 15 amino acids. Germline CDR1 LNHNV, CDR2 YYDKDF (reference sequence). Trimming took off 0 bases at V and 8 bases at J, with 14 bases between the two ends. CDR3 bases: TGTGCCACCAGCAGAGAGGCGGGTCATGGCCATGAGCAGTTCTTC. It specifies CATSREAGHGHEQFF.

This rearrangement joins TRBV5-6 to TRBJ2-7; tentatively, D is TRBD1 (6 bases). The germline V gene encodes CDR1 SGHDT and CDR2 YYEEEE. The CDR3 has 16 amino acids. V lost 0 bases to trimming and J lost 2 bases, with 15 bases between them. The CDR3 sequence: CASSLGRGLLTYEQYF. DNA for the CDR3: TGTGCCAGCAGCTTGGGCAGGGGCCTCCTCACCTACGAGCAGTACTTC.